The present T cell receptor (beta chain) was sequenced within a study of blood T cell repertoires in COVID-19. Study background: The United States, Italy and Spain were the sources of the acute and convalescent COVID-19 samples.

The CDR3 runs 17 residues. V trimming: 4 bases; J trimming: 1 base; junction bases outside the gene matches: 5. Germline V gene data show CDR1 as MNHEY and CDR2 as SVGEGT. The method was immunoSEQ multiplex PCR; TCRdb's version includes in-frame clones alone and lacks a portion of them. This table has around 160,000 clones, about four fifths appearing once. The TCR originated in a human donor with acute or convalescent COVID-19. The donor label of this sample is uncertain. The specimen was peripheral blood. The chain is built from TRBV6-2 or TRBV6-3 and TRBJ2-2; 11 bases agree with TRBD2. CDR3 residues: CASSFVGTSGNTGELFF. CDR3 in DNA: TGTGCCAGCAGTTTCGTCGGGACTAGCGGGAACACCGGGGAGCTGTTTTTT.